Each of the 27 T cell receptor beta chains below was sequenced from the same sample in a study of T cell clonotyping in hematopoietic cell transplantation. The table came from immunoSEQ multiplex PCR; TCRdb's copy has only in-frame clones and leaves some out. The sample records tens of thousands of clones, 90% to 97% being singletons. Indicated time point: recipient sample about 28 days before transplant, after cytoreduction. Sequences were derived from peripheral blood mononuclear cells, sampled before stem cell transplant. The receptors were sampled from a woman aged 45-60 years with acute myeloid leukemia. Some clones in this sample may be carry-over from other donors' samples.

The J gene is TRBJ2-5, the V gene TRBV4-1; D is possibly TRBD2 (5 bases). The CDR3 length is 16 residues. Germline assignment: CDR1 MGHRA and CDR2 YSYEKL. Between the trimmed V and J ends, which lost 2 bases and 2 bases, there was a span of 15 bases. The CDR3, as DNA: TGCGCCAGCAGCCAATACCCAGCGGCACCACAAGAGACCCAGTACTTC. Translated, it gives CASSQYPAAPQETQYF.

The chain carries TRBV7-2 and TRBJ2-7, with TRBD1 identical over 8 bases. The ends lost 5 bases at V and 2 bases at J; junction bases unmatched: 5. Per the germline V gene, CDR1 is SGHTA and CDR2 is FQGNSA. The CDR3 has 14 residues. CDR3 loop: CASSPGGPTYEQYF. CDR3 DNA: TGTGCCAGCAGCCCAGGGGGCCCCACCTACGAGCAGTACTTC.

CDR3 sequence: CASSRKSGQGGNTIYF. CDR3 coding DNA: TGTGCCAGCAGCCGAAAATCAGGACAGGGGGGAAACACCATATATTTT. The V call is TRBV7-9, the J call TRBJ1-3; 9 positions agree with TRBD1. Germline V gives CDR1 SEHNR, CDR2 FQNEAQ (reference sequence). This CDR3 is 16 amino acids long. Germline trimming cut 5 bases from V and 4 bases from J; bases unmatched to any gene: 9.

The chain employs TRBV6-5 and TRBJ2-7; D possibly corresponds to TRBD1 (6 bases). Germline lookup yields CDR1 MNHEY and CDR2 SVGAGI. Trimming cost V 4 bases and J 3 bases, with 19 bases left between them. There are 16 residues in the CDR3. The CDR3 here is CASSSLRTASIYEQYF. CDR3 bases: TGTGCCAGCAGTTCTCTCCGGACAGCCTCCATCTACGAGCAGTACTTC.

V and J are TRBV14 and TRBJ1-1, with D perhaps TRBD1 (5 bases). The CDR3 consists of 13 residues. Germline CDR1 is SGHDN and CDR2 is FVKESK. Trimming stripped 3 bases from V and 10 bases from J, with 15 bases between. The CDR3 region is CASSQVPRDGAFF. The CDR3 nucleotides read TGTGCCAGCAGCCAGGTACCCCGGGACGGAGCTTTCTTT. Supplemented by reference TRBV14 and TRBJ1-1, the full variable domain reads EAGVTQFPSHSVIEKGQTVTLRCDPISGHDNLYWYRRVMGKEIKFLLHFVKESKQDESGMPNNRFLAERTGGTYSTLKVQPAELEDSGVYFCASSQVPRDGAFFGQGTRLTVV.

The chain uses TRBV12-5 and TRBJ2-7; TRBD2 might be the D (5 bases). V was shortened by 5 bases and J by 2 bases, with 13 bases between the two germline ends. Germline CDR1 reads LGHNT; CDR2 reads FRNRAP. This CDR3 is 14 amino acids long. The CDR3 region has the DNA TGTGCTAGTGGTCCAACGCGGGCCCCCTACGAGCAGTACTTC. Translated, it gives CASGPTRAPYEQYF.

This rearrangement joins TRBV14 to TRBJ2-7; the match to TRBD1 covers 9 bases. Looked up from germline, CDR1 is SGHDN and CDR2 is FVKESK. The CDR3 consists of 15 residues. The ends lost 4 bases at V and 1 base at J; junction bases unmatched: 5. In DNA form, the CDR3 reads TGTGCCAGCAGCCGCACGGACAGGGGATCCTACGAGCAGTACTTC. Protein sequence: CASSRTDRGSYEQYF.

CDR3 DNA sequence: TGTGCCAGTAGTAAAGGCAGCTCCTACAATGAGCAGTTCTTC. This sequence encodes CASSKGSSYNEQFF. V and J are TRBV19 and TRBJ2-1, with no clear D. Trimming removed 4 bases from V and 0 bases from J, with 7 bases in between. The CDR3 extends over 14 amino acids. Per germline, CDR1 LNHDA and CDR2 SQIVND (reference sequence).

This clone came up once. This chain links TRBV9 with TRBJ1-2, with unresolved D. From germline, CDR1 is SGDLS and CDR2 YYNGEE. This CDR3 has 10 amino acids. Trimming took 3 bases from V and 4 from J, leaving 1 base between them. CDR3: CASSGYGYTF. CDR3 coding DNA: TGTGCCAGCAGCGGCTATGGCTACACCTTC.

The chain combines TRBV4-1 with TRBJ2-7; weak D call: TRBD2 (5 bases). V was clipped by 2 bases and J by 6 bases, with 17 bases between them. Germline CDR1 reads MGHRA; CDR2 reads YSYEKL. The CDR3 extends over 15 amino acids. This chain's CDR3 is CASSQMGSGLGEQYF. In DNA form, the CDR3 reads TGCGCCAGCAGCCAAATGGGATCCGGACTCGGCGAGCAGTACTTC.

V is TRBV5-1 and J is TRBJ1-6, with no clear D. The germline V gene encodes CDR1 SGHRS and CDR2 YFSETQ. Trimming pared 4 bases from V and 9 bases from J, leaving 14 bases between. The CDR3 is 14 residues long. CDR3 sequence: CASSPGGVFSPLHF. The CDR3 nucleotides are TGCGCCAGCAGCCCGGGTGGGGTCTTTTCACCCCTCCACTTT.

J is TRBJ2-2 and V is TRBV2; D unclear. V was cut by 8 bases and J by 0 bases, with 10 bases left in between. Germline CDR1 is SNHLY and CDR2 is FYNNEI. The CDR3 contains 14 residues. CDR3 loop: CASLLQANTGELFF. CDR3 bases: TGTGCCAGCCTTCTACAAGCGAACACCGGGGAGCTGTTTTTT. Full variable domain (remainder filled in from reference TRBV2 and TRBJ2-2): EPEVTQTPSHQVTQMGQEVILRCVPISNHLYFYWYRQILGQKVEFLVSFYNNEISEKSEIFDDQFSVERPDGSNFTLKIRSTKLEDSAMYFCASLLQANTGELFFGEGSRLTVL.

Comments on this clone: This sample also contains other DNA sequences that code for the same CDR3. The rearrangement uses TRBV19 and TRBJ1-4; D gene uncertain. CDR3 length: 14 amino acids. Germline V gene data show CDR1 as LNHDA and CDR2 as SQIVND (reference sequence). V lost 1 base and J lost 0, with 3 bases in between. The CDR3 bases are TGTGCCAGTAGTATAGCGGCAACTAATGAAAAACTGTTTTTT. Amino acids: CASSIAATNEKLFF.

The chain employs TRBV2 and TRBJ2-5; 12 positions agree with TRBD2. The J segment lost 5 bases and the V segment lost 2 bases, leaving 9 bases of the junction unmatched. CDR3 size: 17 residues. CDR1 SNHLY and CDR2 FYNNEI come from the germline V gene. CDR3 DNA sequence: TGTGCCAGCAGTGAACGGGCTAGCGGGGGGGCCGGGGAGACCCAGTACTTC. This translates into CASSERASGGAGETQYF.

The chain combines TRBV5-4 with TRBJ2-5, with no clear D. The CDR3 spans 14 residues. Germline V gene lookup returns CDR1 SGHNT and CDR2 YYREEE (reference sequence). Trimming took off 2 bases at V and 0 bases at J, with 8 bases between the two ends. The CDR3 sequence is CASSFLLDQETQYF. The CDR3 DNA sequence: TGTGCCAGCAGCTTCCTTTTGGACCAAGAGACCCAGTACTTC.

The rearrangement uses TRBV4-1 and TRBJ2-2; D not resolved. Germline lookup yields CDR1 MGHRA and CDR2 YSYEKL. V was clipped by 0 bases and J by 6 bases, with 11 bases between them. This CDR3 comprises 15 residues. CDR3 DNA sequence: TGCGCCAGCAGCCAAGATAAGACTTCGTCCGGGGAGCTGTTTTTT. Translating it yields CASSQDKTSSGELFF.

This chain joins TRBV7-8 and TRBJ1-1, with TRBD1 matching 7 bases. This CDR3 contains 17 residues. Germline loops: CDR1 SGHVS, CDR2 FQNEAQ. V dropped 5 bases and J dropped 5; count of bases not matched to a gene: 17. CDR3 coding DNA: TGTGCCAGCAGCCCCGGACAGGTGGGGATCGGGAGGACTGAAGCTTTCTTT. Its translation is CASSPGQVGIGRTEAFF. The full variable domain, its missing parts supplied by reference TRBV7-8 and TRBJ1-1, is GAGVSQSPRYKVAKRGQDVALRCDPISGHVSLFWYQQALGQGPEFLTYFQNEAQLDKSGLPSDRFFAERPEGSVSTLKIQRTQQEDSAVYLCASSPGQVGIGRTEAFFGQGTRLTVV.

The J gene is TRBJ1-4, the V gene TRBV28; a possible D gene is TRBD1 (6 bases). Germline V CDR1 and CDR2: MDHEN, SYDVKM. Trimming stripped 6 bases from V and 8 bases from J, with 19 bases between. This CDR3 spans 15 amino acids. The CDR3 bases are TGTGCCAGCAGACTCCCCCTCGGGGGCGCCGAAAAACTGTTTTTT. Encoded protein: CASRLPLGGAEKLFF.

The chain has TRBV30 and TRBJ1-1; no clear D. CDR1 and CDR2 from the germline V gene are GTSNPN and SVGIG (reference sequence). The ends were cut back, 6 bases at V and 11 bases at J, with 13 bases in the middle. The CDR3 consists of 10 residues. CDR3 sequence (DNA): TGTGCCTGTTGGACCGCAGAGGCTTTCTTT. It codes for CACWTAEAFF. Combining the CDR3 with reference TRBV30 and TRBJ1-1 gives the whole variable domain SQTIHQWPATLVQPVGSPLSLECTVEGTSNPNLYWYRQAAGRGLQLLFYSVGIGQISSEVPQNLSASRPQDRQFILSSKKLLLSDSGFYLCACWTAEAFFGQGTRLTVV.

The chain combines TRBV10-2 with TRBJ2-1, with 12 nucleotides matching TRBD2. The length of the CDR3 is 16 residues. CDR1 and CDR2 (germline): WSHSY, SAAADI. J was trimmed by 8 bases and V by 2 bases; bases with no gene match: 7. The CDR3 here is CASSERGLAGGDEQFF. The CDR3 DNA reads TGCGCCAGCAGTGAGAGGGGGCTAGCGGGAGGGGATGAGCAGTTCTTC.

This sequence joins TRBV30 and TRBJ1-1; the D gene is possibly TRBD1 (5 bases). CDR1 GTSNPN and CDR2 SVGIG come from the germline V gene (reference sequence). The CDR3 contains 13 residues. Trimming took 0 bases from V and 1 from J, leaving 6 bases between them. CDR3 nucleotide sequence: TGTGCCTGGAGTGTACAGGAGAACACTGAAGCTTTCTTT. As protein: CAWSVQENTEAFF.

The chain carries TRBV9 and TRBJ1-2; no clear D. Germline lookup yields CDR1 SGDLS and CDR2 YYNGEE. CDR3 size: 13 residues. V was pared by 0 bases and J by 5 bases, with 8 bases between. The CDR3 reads CASSVATDYGYTF. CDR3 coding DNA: TGTGCCAGCAGCGTAGCTACAGATTATGGCTACACCTTC. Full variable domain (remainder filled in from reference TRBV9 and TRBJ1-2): DSGVTQTPKHLITATGQRVTLRCSPRSGDLSVYWYQQSLDQGLQFLIQYYNGEERAKGNILERFSAQQFPDLHSELNLSSLELGDSALYFCASSVATDYGYTFGSGTRLTVV.

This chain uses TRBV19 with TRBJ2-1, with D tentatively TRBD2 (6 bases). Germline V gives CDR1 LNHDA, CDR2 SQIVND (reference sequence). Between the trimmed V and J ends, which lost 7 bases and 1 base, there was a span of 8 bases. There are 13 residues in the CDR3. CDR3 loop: CASIGTSYNEQFF. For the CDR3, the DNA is TGTGCCAGTATAGGGACTTCCTACAATGAGCAGTTCTTC. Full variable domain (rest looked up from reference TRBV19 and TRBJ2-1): DGGITQSPKYLFRKEGQNVTLSCEQNLNHDAMYWYRQDPGQGLRLIYYSQIVNDFQKGDIAEGYSVSREKKESFPLTVTSAQKNPTAFYLCASIGTSYNEQFFGPGTRLTVL.

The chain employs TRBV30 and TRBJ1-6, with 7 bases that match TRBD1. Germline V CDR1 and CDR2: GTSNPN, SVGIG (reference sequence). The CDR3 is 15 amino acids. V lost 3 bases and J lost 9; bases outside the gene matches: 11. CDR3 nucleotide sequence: TGTGCCTGGAGATTGATAGGAGGGGGCGGTTCACCCCTCCACTTT. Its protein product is CAWRLIGGGGSPLHF. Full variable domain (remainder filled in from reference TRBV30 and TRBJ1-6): SQTIHQWPATLVQPVGSPLSLECTVEGTSNPNLYWYRQAAGRGLQLLFYSVGIGQISSEVPQNLSASRPQDRQFILSSKKLLLSDSGFYLCAWRLIGGGGSPLHFGNGTRLTVT.

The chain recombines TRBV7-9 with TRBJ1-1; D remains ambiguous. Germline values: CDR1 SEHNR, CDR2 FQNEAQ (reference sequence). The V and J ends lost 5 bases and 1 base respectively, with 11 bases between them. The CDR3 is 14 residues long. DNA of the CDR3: TGTGCCAGCAGCACCCAGGCGCCGAACACTGAAGCTTTCTTT. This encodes CASSTQAPNTEAFF.

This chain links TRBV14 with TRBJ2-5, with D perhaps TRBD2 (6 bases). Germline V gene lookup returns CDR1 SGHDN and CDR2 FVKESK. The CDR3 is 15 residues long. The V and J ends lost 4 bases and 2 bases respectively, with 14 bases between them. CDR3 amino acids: CASSPWRGIQETQYF. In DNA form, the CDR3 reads TGTGCCAGCAGCCCATGGCGGGGAATACAAGAGACCCAGTACTTC.

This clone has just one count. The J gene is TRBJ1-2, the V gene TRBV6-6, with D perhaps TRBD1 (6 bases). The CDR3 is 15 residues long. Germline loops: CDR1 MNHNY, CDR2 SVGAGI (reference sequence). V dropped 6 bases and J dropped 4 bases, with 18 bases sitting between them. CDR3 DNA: TGTGCCAGCAGCCCCCGTGGCAGGGGCGGCTATGGCTACACCTTC. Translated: CASSPRGRGGYGYTF.